The 9 T cell receptor beta chains below were found in one sample sequenced in a study of OX40 agonist ivuxolimab in advanced cancers. Some clones are missing from TCRdb's copy, which holds only in-frame ones; the method was immunoSEQ multiplex PCR. The sample lists fewer than 35,000 clones, about three quarters occurring once. This material consisted of CD4+ or CD8+ T cells sorted from blood, taken in a trial of the OX40 agonist ivuxolimab. The receptors originated from an adult with an advanced solid tumor such as melanoma, head and neck, liver or kidney cancer.

This clone has only one observation. The same CDR3 also results from other DNA sequences found in this sample. The chain uses TRBV14 and TRBJ1-1, with D perhaps TRBD1 (5 bases). The CDR3 covers 13 residues. The ends were cut back, 4 bases at V and 6 bases at J, with 12 bases in the middle. The V gene's germline CDR1 is SGHDN and CDR2 FVKESK. CDR3 sequence: CASSRPGFAEAFF. CDR3 in DNA: TGTGCCAGCAGCCGTCCAGGGTTCGCTGAAGCTTTCTTT.

V and J are TRBV10-3 and TRBJ2-7, with D uncertain. Trimming cost V 4 bases and J 6 bases, with 13 bases left between them. Germline V gene lookup returns CDR1 ENHRY and CDR2 SYGVKD. The CDR3 is made up of 13 amino acids. CDR3 sequence reads: CAISGGYPSEQYF. For the CDR3, the DNA is TGTGCCATCAGTGGAGGCTACCCCTCCGAGCAGTACTTC.

V and J are TRBV29-1 and TRBJ2-5; D may be TRBD1 or TRBD2 (5 bases each). Trimming took 7 bases from V and 2 from J, leaving 11 bases between them. The CDR3 contains 12 residues. The V gene's germline CDR1 is SQVTM and CDR2 ANQGSEA. This CDR3 reads CSATRGQETQYF. CDR3 sequence (DNA): TGCAGCGCCACTAGGGGACAAGAGACCCAGTACTTC.

This sequence joins TRBV7-9 and TRBJ1-6; D ambiguous. Trimming took off 5 bases at V and 10 bases at J, with 12 bases between the two ends. Germline-derived CDR1 and CDR2 are SEHNR and FQNEAQ (reference sequence). The CDR3 has 13 residues. CDR3 sequence: CASSPGPYSPLHF. The CDR3 DNA is TGTGCCAGCAGCCCTGGGCCCTACTCACCCCTCCACTTT.

This rearrangement joins TRBV2 to TRBJ2-2; D remains ambiguous. The CDR3 runs to 13 residues. The V end was cut by 7 bases, the J end by 10 bases, with 16 bases between. CDR1 SNHLY and CDR2 FYNNEI come from the germline V gene. Written as DNA, the CDR3 is TGTGCCAGCATGGGAAGGTCTTTCGCGGAGCTGTTTTTT. It encodes CASMGRSFAELFF.

This clone turned up a few times. The V gene is TRBV2, the J gene TRBJ2-2; 8 bases map to TRBD1. Losses at the gene ends were 6 bases for V and 6 bases for J; bases not matched to a gene: 9. CDR3 size: 15 residues. CDR1 is SNHLY, CDR2 FYNNEI, per germline. CDR3 sequence (DNA): TGTGCCAGCAGAGTTCAGGGGGCGATTCCCGGGGAGCTGTTTTTT. It yields the protein CASRVQGAIPGELFF.

The genes are TRBV14 and TRBJ2-1; tentative D call: TRBD1 (6 bases). Germline CDR1 and CDR2: SGHDN and FVKESK. Trimming took 5 bases from V and 15 from J, leaving 17 bases between them. CDR3 length equals 12 residues. CDR3 coding DNA: TGTGCCAGCAGCAGAACCGGGACAACGGGGTTCTTC. It codes for CASSRTGTTGFF.

DNA of the CDR3: TGCGCCAGCAGTGAGTCGAGAGGGGGTGATGGCTATGGCTACACCTTC. This sequence encodes CASSESRGGDGYGYTF. V usage is TRBV10-2 and J usage is TRBJ1-2; a weak D match, TRBD1 (6 bases). The CDR3 contains 16 residues. The germline V and J ends were trimmed by 0 bases and 4 bases, with 15 bases remaining between them. Germline loops: CDR1 WSHSY, CDR2 SAAADI.

This sequence joins TRBV19 and TRBJ2-2; possible D gene TRBD2, 6 bases. Trimming cost V 7 bases and J 1 base, with 10 bases left between them. Germline V gives CDR1 LNHDA, CDR2 SQIVND (reference sequence). The CDR3 covers 14 residues. This CDR3 reads CASTRERNTGELFF. The DNA for the CDR3 is TGTGCCAGTACACGGGAGCGGAACACCGGGGAGCTGTTTTTT.